Listed below are T cell receptor beta chains from one sample, sequenced in a study of CD8 T cells in ankylosing spondylitis. TCRdb re-called the 5' RACE reads with MiXCR, one entry per CDR3 protein. The table lists over 150,000 distinct CDR3 sequences, roughly 13% of them singletons. Sample: blood, either unsorted or a sorted T cell fraction (not recorded which). These receptors came from a male donor with ankylosing spondylitis or in good health (not recorded which). Each CDR3 is given with its conserved first and last residue. Clone size, where shown, is once, few, many, or a class for clones that have expanded.

V: TRBV6-2/TRBV6-3; size: few; J: TRBJ2-7; CDR3: CASTPPDTGMSSYEQYF
V: TRBV29-1; size: few; J: TRBJ2-6; CDR3: CSVVPGTGSSGANVLTF
V: TRBV12-3/TRBV12-4; size: many; J: TRBJ2-1; CDR3: CASSWIAGGVYNEQFF
V: TRBV3-1; size: many; J: TRBJ2-2; CDR3: CASSRLSTGELFF
V: TRBV7-8; size: .; J: TRBJ1-1; CDR3: CASSLPDRGPNTEAFF
V: TRBV7-9; size: .; J: TRBJ1-2; CDR3: CASSPYRQGYTF
V: TRBV27; size: many; J: TRBJ2-3; CDR3: CASSLLGPDTQYF
V: TRBV7-9; size: few; J: TRBJ1-1; CDR3: CASSLEGSTEAFF
V: TRBV5-1; size: many; J: TRBJ1-1; CDR3: CASGPRRGLNTEAFF
V: TRBV5-1; size: .; J: TRBJ2-5; CDR3: CASSLGRAGGETQYF
V: TRBV11-2; size: few; J: TRBJ2-2; CDR3: CASSSTGTGNTGELFF
V: TRBV27; size: many; J: TRBJ2-1; CDR3: CASSDQGREAFF
V: TRBV6-5; size: few; J: TRBJ2-7; CDR3: CASSYGGSSVQYF
V: TRBV12-3/TRBV12-4; size: many; J: TRBJ2-7; CDR3: CGTGGSTYEQYF
V: TRBV14; size: few; J: TRBJ1-1; CDR3: CASSQVEKGAFTEAFF
V: TRBV27; size: .; J: TRBJ2-4; CDR3: CASSHGTGEGKNIQYF
V: TRBV4-1; size: .; J: TRBJ2-1; CDR3: CASSHLSSSYNEQFF
V: TRBV6-1; size: few; J: TRBJ2-3; CDR3: CASSMTSGSTDTQYF
V: TRBV11-2; size: many; J: TRBJ2-2; CDR3: CASSLDLLAGGTDTGELFF
V: TRBV6-1; size: .; J: TRBJ2-3; CDR3: CASSGLYWDTQYF
V: TRBV29-1; size: .; J: TRBJ2-7; CDR3: CSAREHAYEQYF